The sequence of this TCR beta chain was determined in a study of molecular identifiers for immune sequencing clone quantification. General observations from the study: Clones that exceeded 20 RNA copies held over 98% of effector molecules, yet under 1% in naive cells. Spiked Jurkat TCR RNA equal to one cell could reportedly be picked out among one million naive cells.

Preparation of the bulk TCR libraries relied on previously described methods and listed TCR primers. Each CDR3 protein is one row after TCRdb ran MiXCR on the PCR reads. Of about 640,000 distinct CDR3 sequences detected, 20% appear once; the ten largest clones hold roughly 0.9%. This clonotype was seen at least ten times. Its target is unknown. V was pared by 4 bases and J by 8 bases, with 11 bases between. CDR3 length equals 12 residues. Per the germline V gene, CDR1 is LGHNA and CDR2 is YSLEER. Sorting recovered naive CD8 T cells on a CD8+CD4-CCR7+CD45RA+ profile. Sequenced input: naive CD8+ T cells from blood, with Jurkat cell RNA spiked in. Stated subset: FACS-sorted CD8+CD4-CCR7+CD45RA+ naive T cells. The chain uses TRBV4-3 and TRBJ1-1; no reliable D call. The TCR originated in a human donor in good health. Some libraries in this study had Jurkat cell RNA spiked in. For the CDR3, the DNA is TGCGCCAGCAGCCCGGATAGTAGAGAAGCTTTCTTT. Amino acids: CASSPDSREAFF.